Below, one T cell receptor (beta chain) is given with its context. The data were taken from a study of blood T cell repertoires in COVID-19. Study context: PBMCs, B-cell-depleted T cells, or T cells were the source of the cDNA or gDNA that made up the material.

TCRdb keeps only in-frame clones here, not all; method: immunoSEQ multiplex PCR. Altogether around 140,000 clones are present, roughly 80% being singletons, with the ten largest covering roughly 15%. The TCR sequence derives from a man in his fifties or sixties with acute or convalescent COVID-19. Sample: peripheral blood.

CDR3 amino acids: CASSLTGQGSTGELFF. For the CDR3, the DNA is TGTGCCAGCAGCTTAACGGGACAGGGCTCAACCGGGGAGCTGTTTTTT. The chain couples TRBV7-3 to TRBJ2-2; 9 nucleotides line up with TRBD1. Germline V gene sequence: CDR1 SGHTA, CDR2 FQGTGA. This CDR3 spans 16 amino acids. J gave up 5 bases and V 0 bases, and 4 bases lay outside the gene matches.